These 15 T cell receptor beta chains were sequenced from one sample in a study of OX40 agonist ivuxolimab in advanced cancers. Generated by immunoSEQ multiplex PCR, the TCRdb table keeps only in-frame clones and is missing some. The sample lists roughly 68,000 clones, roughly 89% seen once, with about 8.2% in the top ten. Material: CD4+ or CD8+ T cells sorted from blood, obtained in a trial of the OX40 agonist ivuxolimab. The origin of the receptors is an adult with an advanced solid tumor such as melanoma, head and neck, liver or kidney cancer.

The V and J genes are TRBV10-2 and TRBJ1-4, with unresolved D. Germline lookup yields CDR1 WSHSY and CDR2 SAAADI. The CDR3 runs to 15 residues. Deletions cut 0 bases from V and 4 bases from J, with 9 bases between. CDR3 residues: CASSESAGDNEKLFF. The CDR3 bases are TGCGCCAGCAGTGAGTCCGCGGGAGATAATGAAAAACTGTTTTTT.

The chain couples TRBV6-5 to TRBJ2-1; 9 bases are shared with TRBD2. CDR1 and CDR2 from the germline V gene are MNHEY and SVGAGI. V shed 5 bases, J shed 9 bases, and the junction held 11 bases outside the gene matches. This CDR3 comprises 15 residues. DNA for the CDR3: TGTGCCAGCAGTCCCCTGCGGGGGGGAGTGACTGAGCAGTTCTTC. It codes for CASSPLRGGVTEQFF.

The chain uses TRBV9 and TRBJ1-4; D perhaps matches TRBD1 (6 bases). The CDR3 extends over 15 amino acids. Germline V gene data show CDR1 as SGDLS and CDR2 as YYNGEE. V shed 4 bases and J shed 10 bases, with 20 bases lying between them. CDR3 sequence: CASSPRWGGRGKLFF. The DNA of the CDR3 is TGTGCCAGCAGCCCCAGGTGGGGGGGCAGGGGAAAACTGTTTTTT.

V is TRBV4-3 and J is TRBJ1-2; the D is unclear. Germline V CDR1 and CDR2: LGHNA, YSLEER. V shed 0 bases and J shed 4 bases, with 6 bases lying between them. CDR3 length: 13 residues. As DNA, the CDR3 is TGCGCCAGCAGCCAAGATAACTCCTATGGCTACACCTTC. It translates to CASSQDNSYGYTF.

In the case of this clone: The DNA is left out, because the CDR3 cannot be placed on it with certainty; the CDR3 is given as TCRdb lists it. The CDR3 loop is CASTSVEGQPQHF. The gene calls are TRBV19 and TRBJ1-5. Germline loops: CDR1 LNHDA, CDR2 SQIVND (reference sequence). The CDR3 is 13 residues long, ends included.

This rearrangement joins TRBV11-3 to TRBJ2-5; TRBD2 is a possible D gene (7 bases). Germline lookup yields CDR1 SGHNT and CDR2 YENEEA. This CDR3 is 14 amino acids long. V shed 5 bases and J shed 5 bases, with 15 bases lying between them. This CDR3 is CASSISGGRETQYF. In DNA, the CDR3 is TGTGCCAGCAGCATATCGGGGGGCCGGGAGACCCAGTACTTC.

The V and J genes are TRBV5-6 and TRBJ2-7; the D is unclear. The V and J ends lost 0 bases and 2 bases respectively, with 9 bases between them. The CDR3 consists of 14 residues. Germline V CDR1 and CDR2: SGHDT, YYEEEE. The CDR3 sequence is CASSLDSPPYEQYF. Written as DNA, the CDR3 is TGTGCCAGCAGCTTGGATAGCCCTCCCTACGAGCAGTACTTC. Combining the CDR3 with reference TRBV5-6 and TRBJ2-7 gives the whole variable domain DAGVTQSPTHLIKTRGQQVTLRCSPKSGHDTVSWYQQALGQGPQFIFQYYEEEERQRGNFPDRFSGHQFPNYSSELNVNALLLGDSALYLCASSLDSPPYEQYFGPGTRLTVT.

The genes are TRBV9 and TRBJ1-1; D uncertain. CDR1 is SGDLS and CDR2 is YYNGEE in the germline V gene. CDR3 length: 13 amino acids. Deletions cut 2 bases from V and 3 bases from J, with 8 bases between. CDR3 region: CASSVGGYTEAFF. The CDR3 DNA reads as TGTGCCAGCAGCGTGGGCGGATACACTGAAGCTTTCTTT.

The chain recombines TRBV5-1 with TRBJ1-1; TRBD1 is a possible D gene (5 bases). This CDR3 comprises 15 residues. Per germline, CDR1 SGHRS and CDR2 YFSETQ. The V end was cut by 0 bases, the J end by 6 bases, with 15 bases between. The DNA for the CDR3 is TGCGCCAGCAGCTTGGGCGGGGCCCCCGAGCCTGAAGCTTTCTTT. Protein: CASSLGGAPEPEAFF. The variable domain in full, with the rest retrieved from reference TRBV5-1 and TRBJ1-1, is KAGVTQTPRYLIKTRGQQVTLSCSPISGHRSVSWYQQTPGQGLQFLFEYFSETQRNKGNFPGRFSGRQFSNSRSEMNVSTLELGDSALYLCASSLGGAPEPEAFFGQGTRLTVV.

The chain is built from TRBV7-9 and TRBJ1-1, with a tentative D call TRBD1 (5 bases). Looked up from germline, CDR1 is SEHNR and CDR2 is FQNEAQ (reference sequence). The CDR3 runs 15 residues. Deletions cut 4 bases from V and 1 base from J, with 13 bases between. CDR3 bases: TGTGCCAGCAGCTCCCCGGGACGGCAGAACACTGAAGCTTTCTTT. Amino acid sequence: CASSSPGRQNTEAFF.

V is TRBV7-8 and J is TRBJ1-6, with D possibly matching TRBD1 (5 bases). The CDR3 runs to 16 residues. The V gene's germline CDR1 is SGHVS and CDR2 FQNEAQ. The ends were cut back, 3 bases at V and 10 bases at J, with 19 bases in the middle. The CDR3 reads CASSFTPGTWGSPLHF. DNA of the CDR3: TGTGCCAGCAGCTTTACCCCGGGGACCTGGGGGTCACCCCTCCACTTT.

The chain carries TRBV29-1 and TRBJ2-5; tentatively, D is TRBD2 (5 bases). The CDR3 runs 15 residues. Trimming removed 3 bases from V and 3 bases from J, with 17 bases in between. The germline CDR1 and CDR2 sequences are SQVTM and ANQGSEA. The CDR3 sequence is CSVEKRFSGEETQYF. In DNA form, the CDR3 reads TGCAGCGTTGAGAAGAGGTTCTCCGGGGAAGAGACCCAGTACTTC.

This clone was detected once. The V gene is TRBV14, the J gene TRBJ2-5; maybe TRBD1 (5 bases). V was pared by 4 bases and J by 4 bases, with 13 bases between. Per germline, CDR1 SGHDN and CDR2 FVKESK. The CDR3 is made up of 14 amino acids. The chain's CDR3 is CASSRIGRGETQYF. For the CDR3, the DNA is TGTGCCAGCAGCCGAATCGGAAGGGGAGAGACCCAGTACTTC.

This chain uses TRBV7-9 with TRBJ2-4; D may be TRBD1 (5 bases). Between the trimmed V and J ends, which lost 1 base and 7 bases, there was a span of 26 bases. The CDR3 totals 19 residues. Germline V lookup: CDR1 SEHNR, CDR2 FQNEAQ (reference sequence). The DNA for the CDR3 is TGTGCCAGCAGCTTAGATTTTACCCTCAGGGCCCGTTTGGAGAACATTCAGTACTTC. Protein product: CASSLDFTLRARLENIQYF. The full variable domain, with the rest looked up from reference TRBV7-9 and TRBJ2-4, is DTGVSQNPRHKITKRGQNVTFRCDPISEHNRLYWYRQTLGQGPEFLTYFQNEAQLEKSRLLSDRFSAERPKGSFSTLEIQRTEQGDSAMYLCASSLDFTLRARLENIQYFGAGTRLSVL.

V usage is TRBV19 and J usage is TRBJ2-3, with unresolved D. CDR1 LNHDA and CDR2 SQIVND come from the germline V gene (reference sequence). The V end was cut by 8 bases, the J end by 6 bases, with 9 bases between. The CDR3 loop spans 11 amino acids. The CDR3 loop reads CASSTGDTQYF. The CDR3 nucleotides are TGTGCCAGTTCGACTGGGGATACGCAGTATTTT.